The clone carrying this TCR beta chain has a handful of counts. Its antigen is not known. Pooling of second doses given at about 4 or about 12 weeks was done. This sample was taken from a study of T cell responses to AZD1222 COVID-19 vaccine. Overall study results and limits: AZD1222 recipients seropositive at baseline numbered only 5 to 7. CD4 TCRs associated with vaccination spanned spike, dominating at 160-218 and 743-854. Two AZD1222 administrations were followed by greater Spike-specific TCR breadth and depth.

Sequenced by immunoSEQ multiplex PCR; TCRdb stores in-frame clones only, minus some. The repertoire includes 150,000 or so clones, 90% of them detected once, and roughly 1.6% sits in the top ten. The receptor was derived from an adult who received the AZD1222 COVID-19 vaccine. Sequences were derived from peripheral blood, sampled 28 days after the second AZD1222 dose.

As DNA, the CDR3 is TGTGCCAGCAGTTTTATGGGGGATTATGGCTACACCTTC. This codes for CASSFMGDYGYTF. The V gene is TRBV27, the J gene TRBJ1-2; a possible D gene is TRBD1 (5 bases). The germline V and J ends were trimmed by 3 bases and 5 bases, with 10 bases remaining between them. The V gene's germline CDR1 is MNHEY and CDR2 SMNVEV (reference sequence). CDR3 length equals 13 residues.